A single sample gave rise to the 32 T cell receptor beta chains below, sequenced in a study of regulatory T cells in long-lasting Graves disease. In building TCR beta libraries, iRepertoire HTBI primers were used together with Arm-PCR of CDR3 regions. Each CDR3 protein gets one entry after TCRdb re-called the multiplex PCR reads with MiXCR. The sample lists 450,000 or so distinct CDR3 sequences, under 25% occurring once. Time point meaning: persistent/refractory GD, antithyroid drugs over 5 years with positive TRAb. Generation of the TCR library employed RNA extracted from PBMCs. This specimen was peripheral blood mononuclear cells (PBMCs), taken when the disease was refractory, from a patient treated with antithyroid drugs. The receptors were sampled from a female donor with Graves disease.

In its sample, this clonotype was seen many times. This chain joins TRBV6-1 and TRBJ2-7; TRBD1 matches 8 bases. V was clipped by 4 bases and J by 5 bases; unmatched bases: 10. CDR3 length equals 15 residues. The germline CDR1 and CDR2 sequences are MNHNS and SASEGT. CDR3 in amino acids: CASSVTGTGVNEQYF. The CDR3, as DNA: TGTGCCAGCAGTGTGACCGGGACAGGAGTAAACGAGCAGTACTTC.

In its sample, this clonotype was seen a few times. The CDR3 spells CASSRDDAYEQYF. CDR3 bases: TGTGCCAGCAGCCGGGACGACGCCTACGAGCAGTACTTC. The gene calls are TRBV9 and TRBJ2-7; either TRBD1 or TRBD2 may fit D (5 bases each). V lost 4 bases and J lost 2, with 10 bases in between. CDR3 length equals 13 residues. Germline V gene sequence: CDR1 SGDLS, CDR2 YYNGEE.

There are a few counts of this clonotype. The rearrangement uses TRBV7-2 and TRBJ1-5, with 9 bases lining up with TRBD1. The V gene's germline CDR1 is SGHTA and CDR2 FQGNSA. This CDR3 spans 14 amino acids. Unmatched junction bases numbered 2, after V lost 1 base and J lost 7 bases. CDR3 nucleotide sequence: TGTGCCAGCAGCTTAGGCGGGACAGGGCAGCCCCAGCATTTT. It translates to CASSLGGTGQPQHF.

This clonotype was detected only a few times. The chain couples TRBV12-3 or TRBV12-4 to TRBJ2-7; D is perhaps TRBD1 or TRBD2 (6 bases each). The germline V and J ends were trimmed by 5 bases and 5 bases, with 13 bases remaining between them. The CDR3 contains 13 residues. The CDR3 protein is CASSGGPGDEQYF. DNA for the CDR3: TGTGCCAGCAGTGGGGGGCCGGGAGACGAGCAGTACTTC.

Only a few counts were recorded for this clonotype. V and J are TRBV10-3 and TRBJ1-4; TRBD1 is a possible D gene (6 bases). The V end lost 8 bases, the J end lost 3 bases, and 13 bases lay between the germline ends. CDR1 is ENHRY and CDR2 is SYGVKD in the germline V gene. This CDR3 is 14 amino acids long. The CDR3 coding sequence is TGTGCCATCCGGACAGACACAGCTAATGAAAAACTGTTTTTT. Its protein is CAIRTDTANEKLFF.

With respect to this clonotype: Mismatch with germline at one junction end may stem from a read error. The chain uses TRBV7-9 and TRBJ2-5, with a weak D call TRBD2 (6 bases). Looked up from germline, CDR1 is SEHNR and CDR2 is FQNEAQ (reference sequence). The CDR3 sequence is 16 residues long. CDR3 loop: CASSLAGSGPQETQYF. The CDR3 nucleotides are TGTGCCAGCAGCCTAGCCGGGAGCGGGCCCCAAGAGACCCAGTACTTC.

This clonotype came up once. This chain links TRBV19 with TRBJ1-1; D is unresolved. The length of the CDR3 is 13 residues. CDR1 and CDR2 (germline): LNHDA, SQIVND (reference sequence). The V end lost 4 bases, the J end lost 4 bases, and 10 bases lay between the germline ends. CDR3: CASSKVATTEAFF. The CDR3 region has the DNA TGTGCCAGTAGTAAAGTGGCTACCACTGAAGCTTTCTTT. Full variable domain (remainder filled in from reference TRBV19 and TRBJ1-1): DGGITQSPKYLFRKEGQNVTLSCEQNLNHDAMYWYRQDPGQGLRLIYYSQIVNDFQKGDIAEGYSVSREKKESFPLTVTSAQKNPTAFYLCASSKVATTEAFFGQGTRLTVV.

The J gene is TRBJ1-1, the V gene TRBV19, with a tentative D call TRBD1 (6 bases). The CDR3 has 15 residues. The V gene's germline CDR1 is LNHDA and CDR2 SQIVND (reference sequence). V lost 6 bases, J lost 3 bases, and 17 bases lay in between. This CDR3 is CASRKTGSKYTEAFF. The CDR3 DNA reads as TGTGCCAGTAGGAAGACAGGATCCAAATACACTGAAGCTTTCTTT.

The genes are TRBV28 and TRBJ1-1; 7 positions agree with TRBD1. The length of the CDR3 is 16 residues. The germline V gene has CDR1 MDHEN and CDR2 SYDVKM. Trimming removed 4 bases from V and 1 base from J; junction bases left unmatched: 9. The CDR3: CASSSGGRTGNTEAFF. CDR3 in DNA: TGTGCCAGCAGTTCAGGGGGTCGGACAGGGAACACTGAAGCTTTCTTT.

This clonotype was recorded many times. J is TRBJ1-2 and V is TRBV12-3 or TRBV12-4; D is unclear. This CDR3 is built from 13 residues. Trimming pared 6 bases from V and 6 bases from J, leaving 14 bases between. As DNA, the CDR3 is TGTGCCAGCAGCCTCCCTAGTAATGATGGCTACACCTTC. Amino acid sequence: CASSLPSNDGYTF.

This clonotype has just a few counts. This may stem from a read error, because a much larger clone lies one nucleotide away. The rearrangement links TRBV12-3 or TRBV12-4 to TRBJ2-7; a possible D gene is TRBD1 (5 bases). Trimming pared 5 bases from V and 3 bases from J, leaving 14 bases between. CDR3 length: 14 residues. CDR3 in amino acids: CASSALDRDYEQYF. DNA of the CDR3: TGTGCCAGCAGTGCCCTTGACAGAGACTACGAGCAGTACTTC.

This clonotype was recorded at least ten times. The V call is TRBV20-1, the J call TRBJ1-2; TRBD1 might be the D (5 bases). From germline, CDR1 is DFQATT and CDR2 SNEGSKA (reference sequence). The CDR3 covers 15 residues. V dropped 4 bases and J dropped 1 base, with 16 bases sitting between them. The CDR3 DNA sequence: TGCAGTGCTACCGCTACGGGACCGATTAACTATGGCTACACCTTC. Residues: CSATATGPINYGYTF.

This clonotype has just a few counts. The chain carries TRBV7-6 and TRBJ2-2; perhaps D is TRBD1 or TRBD2 (6 bases each). This CDR3 has 16 amino acids. V was shortened by 4 bases and J by 4 bases, with 16 bases between the two germline ends. CDR1 is SGHVS and CDR2 is FNYEAQ in the germline V gene. CDR3 sequence reads: CASSSRLQGGTGELFF. The DNA for the CDR3 is TGTGCCAGCAGCTCGAGGCTACAGGGAGGCACCGGGGAGCTGTTTTTT.

This clonotype showed up many times. This rearrangement joins TRBV7-9 to TRBJ2-7, with D maybe TRBD1 (6 bases). From germline, CDR1 is SEHNR and CDR2 FQNEAQ (reference sequence). Trimming left V 1 base short and J 0 bases short, with 7 bases between. CDR3 length: 14 amino acids. The CDR3 reads CASSLEGGSYEQYF. The CDR3 DNA reads TGTGCCAGCAGCTTAGAAGGGGGCTCCTACGAGCAGTACTTC.

CDR3 loop: CASSLFGRTPDLETQYF. CDR3 nucleotide sequence: TGTGCCAGCAGCTTATTCGGGAGGACTCCTGACCTGGAGACCCAGTACTTC. The V gene is TRBV7-9, the J gene TRBJ2-5; TRBD2 aligns across 7 bases. Germline loops: CDR1 SEHNR, CDR2 FQNEAQ (reference sequence). After removal of 2 bases from V and 5 bases from J, the junction contained 14 bases not matched to a gene. This CDR3 comprises 17 residues.

This clonotype was seen many times. The rearrangement joins TRBV12-3 or TRBV12-4 to TRBJ1-6; D is undetermined. V lost 7 bases and J 7 bases, leaving 11 bases between the germline ends. The CDR3 has 13 residues. This chain's CDR3 is CASMFGGNSPLHF. Here the CDR3 DNA reads TGTGCCAGCATGTTCGGTGGGAATTCACCCCTCCACTTT.

This clonotype was seen many times. V gene TRBV30 combines with J gene TRBJ1-1, with D possibly being TRBD1 (5 bases). Between the trimmed V and J ends, which lost 2 bases and 1 base, there was a span of 8 bases. Germline-derived CDR1 and CDR2 are GTSNPN and SVGIG (reference sequence). The CDR3 runs to 13 residues. The CDR3 spells CAWSRQGNTEAFF. The CDR3 region has the DNA TGTGCCTGGAGTAGGCAGGGGAACACTGAAGCTTTCTTT. The variable domain in full, completed from reference TRBV30 and TRBJ1-1, reads SQTIHQWPATLVQPVGSPLSLECTVEGTSNPNLYWYRQAAGRGLQLLFYSVGIGQISSEVPQNLSASRPQDRQFILSSKKLLLSDSGFYLCAWSRQGNTEAFFGQGTRLTVV.

In this sample, this clonotype turned up many times. The chain uses TRBV12-5 and TRBJ2-2; the D is unclear. V dropped 5 bases and J dropped 2 bases, with 3 bases sitting between them. The CDR3 extends over 12 amino acids. Germline V CDR1 and CDR2: LGHNT, FRNRAP. This chain's CDR3 is CASGQNTGELFF. Here the CDR3 DNA reads TGTGCTAGTGGTCAAAACACCGGGGAGCTGTTTTTT.

The CDR3, as DNA: TGTGCCAGCAGCCAAGATCGGGGAGGGCAGGGGGTACAGCCCCAGCATTTT. As protein: CASSQDRGGQGVQPQHF. The genes are TRBV4-2 and TRBJ1-5, with 7 bases fitting TRBD1. J was trimmed by 7 bases and V by 0 bases; bases with no gene match: 12. Germline assignment: CDR1 LGHNA and CDR2 YNFKEQ. The CDR3 loop spans 17 amino acids.

This clonotype was observed at least ten times. The V and J genes are TRBV11-2 and TRBJ2-1, with 11 bases that match TRBD2. V lost 4 bases and J lost 3; bases outside the gene matches: 8. From germline, CDR1 is SGHAT and CDR2 FQNNGV. CDR3 length: 17 amino acids. CDR3 amino acids: CASSSPLTSGGYNEQFF. CDR3 sequence (DNA): TGTGCCAGCAGCTCGCCTCTTACTAGCGGGGGCTACAATGAGCAGTTCTTC.

This clonotype was seen repeatedly, ten times or more. J is TRBJ1-1 and V is TRBV27, with unresolved D. Germline CDR1 reads MNHEY; CDR2 reads SMNVEV (reference sequence). This CDR3 has 15 amino acids. V lost 7 bases, J lost 2 bases, and 17 bases lay in between. The CDR3 here is CASKPYGRTNTEAFF. The CDR3 DNA reads TGTGCCAGCAAACCATACGGCAGGACCAACACTGAAGCTTTCTTT.

In its sample, this clonotype was seen many times. DNA of the CDR3: TGTGCCAGTAGTACGGACGGAGATAGCAATCAGCCCCAGCATTTT. Encoded protein: CASSTDGDSNQPQHF. The V and J genes are TRBV19 and TRBJ1-5; D gene unclear. The CDR3 has 15 amino acids. The germline V and J ends were trimmed by 4 bases and 0 bases, with 10 bases remaining between them. Looked up from germline, CDR1 is LNHDA and CDR2 is SQIVND (reference sequence).

The chain has TRBV28 and TRBJ2-2, with D possibly matching TRBD2 (6 bases). CDR3 length: 18 residues. The V end lost 7 bases, the J end lost 1 base, and 22 bases lay between the germline ends. Germline assignment: CDR1 MDHEN and CDR2 SYDVKM. The CDR3 loop is CASIYRGLFRGNTGELFF. Written as DNA, the CDR3 is TGTGCCAGCATATATCGGGGACTCTTTCGGGGGAACACCGGGGAGCTGTTTTTT.

V and J are TRBV3-1 and TRBJ2-7; 14 nucleotides match TRBD2. This CDR3 contains 15 residues. V was clipped by 4 bases and J by 6 bases; unmatched bases: 5. The V gene's germline CDR1 is LGHDT and CDR2 YNNKEL (reference sequence). DNA of the CDR3: TGTGCCAGCAGCCGAGGGACTAGCGGGAGTGGCGAGCAGTACTTC. Translating it yields CASSRGTSGSGEQYF.

This clonotype was seen repeatedly, ten times or more. CDR3 amino acids: CSVYGQNYGYTF. DNA for the CDR3: TGCAGCGTATACGGACAGAACTATGGCTACACCTTC. The rearrangement uses TRBV29-1 and TRBJ1-2; possible D gene TRBD1, 6 bases. The CDR3 totals 12 residues. Germline CDR1 reads SQVTM; CDR2 reads ANQGSEA. The germline V and J ends were trimmed by 6 bases and 2 bases, with 10 bases remaining between them.

This chain uses TRBV20-1 with TRBJ2-7; the D is unclear. Trimming removed 1 base at V and 0 bases at J, with 10 bases between. This CDR3 has 14 amino acids. Germline V gene lookup returns CDR1 DFQATT and CDR2 SNEGSKA (reference sequence). The CDR3 DNA sequence: TGCAGTGCTAGAGGGACGGTAAGCTCCTACGAGCAGTACTTC. Translation: CSARGTVSSYEQYF.

This chain connects TRBV27 to TRBJ2-3; D is uncertain. This CDR3 is built from 18 residues. The V gene's germline CDR1 is MNHEY and CDR2 SMNVEV (reference sequence). V was trimmed by 5 bases and J by 3 bases, leaving 24 bases between them. Written as DNA, the CDR3 is TGTGCCAGCAGTCTTAGGCCGCCGATCGCACCAAGGACAGATACGCAGTATTTT. Translation: CASSLRPPIAPRTDTQYF.

The sample holds a few counts of this clonotype. The chain joins TRBV6-2 or TRBV6-3 to TRBJ1-2; D is perhaps TRBD1 (5 bases). The CDR3 consists of 12 residues. Per germline, CDR1 MNHEY and CDR2 SVGEGT. Trimming shortened V by 11 bases and J by 6 bases, and 16 bases separated the two germline ends. CDR3 region: CAGNLRGNGYTF. CDR3 nucleotides: TGTGCCGGCAATCTACGGGGCAATGGCTACACCTTC.

This clonotype was picked up many times. The J gene is TRBJ2-7, the V gene TRBV20-1; D ambiguous. The ends were cut back, 0 bases at V and 2 bases at J, with 17 bases in the middle. The CDR3 is made up of 16 amino acids. CDR1 is DFQATT, CDR2 SNEGSKA, per germline (reference sequence). In DNA, the CDR3 is TGCAGTGCTAGAGATAGCAAGCTGGGCCAAACCTACGAGCAGTACTTC. The encoded protein is CSARDSKLGQTYEQYF.

This clonotype showed up many times. J is TRBJ2-4 and V is TRBV27; D gene ambiguous. The CDR3 covers 15 residues. The germline V and J ends were trimmed by 0 bases and 0 bases, with 6 bases remaining between them. In germline, CDR1 is MNHEY, CDR2 SMNVEV (reference sequence). CDR3 bases: TGTGCCAGCAGTTTATCGCTGGGAGCCAAAAACATTCAGTACTTC. It is translated as CASSLSLGAKNIQYF.

The chain joins TRBV20-1 to TRBJ1-5; D is uncertain. V was trimmed by 6 bases and J by 0 bases, leaving 18 bases between them. This CDR3 comprises 16 residues. The germline V gene encodes CDR1 DFQATT and CDR2 SNEGSKA (reference sequence). CDR3 region: CSAETRVGYSNQPQHF. The CDR3 DNA reads as TGCAGTGCCGAAACCCGGGTAGGGTATAGCAATCAGCCCCAGCATTTT.

This sequence joins TRBV6-1 and TRBJ2-7; 7 bases are a match to TRBD2. The germline V gene has CDR1 MNHNS and CDR2 SASEGT. Trimming removed 6 bases from V and 6 bases from J; junction bases left unmatched: 14. The length of the CDR3 is 15 residues. CDR3 loop: CASSPGTITAGEQYF. CDR3 in DNA: TGTGCCAGCAGCCCTGGGACTATAACAGCGGGCGAGCAGTACTTC.